The 7 T cell receptor beta chains below all came from one sample that was sequenced in a study of control samples from healthy donors and cancer patients. TCRdb's copy holds only in-frame clones and misses some; the assay was immunoSEQ multiplex PCR. The sample shows about 140,000 clones, 85% to 90% of them seen only once. Specimen: blood. The receptors come from a man aged 18-30 years in good health.

CDR3 DNA sequence: TGTGCCAGCAGTTTAACAGGGCCCCCATCTAATTCACCCCTCCACTTT. Translated: CASSLTGPPSNSPLHF. The rearrangement links TRBV27 to TRBJ1-6; TRBD1 is a possible D gene (6 bases). Germline assignment: CDR1 MNHEY and CDR2 SMNVEV (reference sequence). Trimming removed 2 bases at V and 6 bases at J, with 14 bases between. This CDR3 spans 16 amino acids.

The chain combines TRBV9 with TRBJ2-1, with D possibly being TRBD1 or TRBD2 (7 bases each). This CDR3 comprises 16 residues. With 0 bases removed from V and 5 bases from J, the gap between germline ends came to 15 bases. Per the germline V gene, CDR1 is SGDLS and CDR2 is YYNGEE. CDR3 in DNA: TGTGCCAGCAGCGTAGAAGCGGGACAGACCAACAATGAGCAGTTCTTC. Translation gives CASSVEAGQTNNEQFF.

The chain links TRBV11-1 to TRBJ2-5, with D unclear. V dropped 1 base and J dropped 5 bases, with 5 bases sitting between them. The CDR3 length is 12 residues. In germline, CDR1 is SGHAT, CDR2 FQDESV (reference sequence). As DNA, the CDR3 is TGTGCCAGCAGCTTAGACGGGGAGACCCAGTACTTC. Translated, it gives CASSLDGETQYF.

The gene calls are TRBV4-3 and TRBJ2-1; D tentatively reads TRBD1 or TRBD2 (5 bases each). Deletions cut 3 bases from V and 7 bases from J, with 10 bases between. The germline V gene encodes CDR1 LGHNA and CDR2 YSLEER. The length of the CDR3 is 13 residues. Written as DNA, the CDR3 is TGCGCCAGCAGCCAGGGGACGCGAAATGAGCAGTTCTTC. Encoded protein: CASSQGTRNEQFF.

This clone turned up a few times. This chain joins TRBV10-2 and TRBJ2-7; possible D gene TRBD2, 5 bases. V lost 2 bases to trimming and J lost 0 bases, with 11 bases between them. The germline V gene encodes CDR1 WSHSY and CDR2 SAAADI. This CDR3 is 15 amino acids long. The CDR3 region has the DNA TGCGCCAGCAGTGAGGGACTCATAAGCTCCTACGAGCAGTACTTC. It specifies CASSEGLISSYEQYF.

CDR3: CASSVPGEQYF. CDR3 in DNA: TGTGCCAGCAGCGTACCTGGGGAGCAGTACTTC. The chain carries TRBV28 and TRBJ2-7, with D unclear. Deletions cut 6 bases from V and 7 bases from J, with 10 bases between. In germline, CDR1 is MDHEN, CDR2 SYDVKM. There are 11 residues in the CDR3.

V and J are TRBV4-3 and TRBJ2-3, with 10 bases that match TRBD2. Germline CDR1 is LGHNA and CDR2 is YSLEER. The CDR3 length is 17 residues. J gave up 4 bases and V 1 base, and 8 bases lay outside the gene matches. The CDR3 protein is CASSQGASGGAADTQYF. In nucleotides, the CDR3 is TGCGCCAGCAGCCAAGGGGCCAGCGGGGGGGCCGCAGATACGCAGTATTTT.